The 32 T cell receptor beta chains in this list originate from one sample, sequenced in a study of radiotherapy plus CTLA-4 blockade in lung cancer listed by TCRdb under 2018. To prepare the library, the immunoSEQ multiplex PCR assay was applied. TCRdb carries this immuneACCESS record with in-frame sequences only. Its versions omit some clonotypes, under half of them owing to an unresolved V gene in the studies checked, with the rest unexplained. In this sample the table shows 100,000 to 150,000 clones, 75% to 80% of which occur a single time. Clones ranked in the top ten supply 4% to 6% of the sample. This specimen consisted of peripheral blood, obtained from a patient treated with radiotherapy plus ipilimumab. The receptor set was obtained from a human donor with non-small cell lung cancer who had a partial response to radiotherapy plus ipilimumab.

The V gene is TRBV6-5, the J gene TRBJ2-7; D remains ambiguous. In germline, CDR1 is MNHEY, CDR2 SVGAGI. The CDR3 sequence is 13 residues long. V dropped 5 bases and J dropped 0 bases, with 8 bases sitting between them. The CDR3 DNA sequence: TGTGCCAGCAGTCACGGGTCCTCCTACGAGCAGTACTTC. As protein: CASSHGSSYEQYF.

The chain's CDR3 is CATLGQGRTEAFF. For the CDR3, the DNA is TGTGCCACCTTAGGACAGGGAAGGACTGAAGCTTTCTTT. This chain links TRBV10-3 with TRBJ1-1; 8 bases fit TRBD1. This CDR3 is 13 amino acids long. Germline lookup yields CDR1 ENHRY and CDR2 SYGVKD. The ends lost 10 bases at V and 5 bases at J; junction bases unmatched: 9.

The V and J genes are TRBV4-1 and TRBJ2-6; 10 nucleotides agree with TRBD2. The V and J ends lost 1 base and 2 bases, in that order; junction bases with no gene match: 5. The CDR3 totals 18 residues. Germline lookup yields CDR1 MGHRA and CDR2 YSYEKL. The CDR3 reads CASSQVRAGGPGANVLTF. The CDR3 DNA is TGCGCCAGCAGCCAAGTTCGAGCGGGAGGGCCTGGGGCCAACGTCCTGACTTTC.

The V gene is TRBV30, the J gene TRBJ2-1; possible D gene TRBD2, 6 bases. V gave up 0 bases and J gave up 6 bases, with 9 bases separating them. The CDR3 has 13 amino acids. CDR1 is GTSNPN, CDR2 SVGIG, per germline (reference sequence). The CDR3 region is CAWSVWEANEQFF. CDR3 nucleotides: TGTGCCTGGAGTGTATGGGAGGCCAATGAGCAGTTCTTC.

The chain combines TRBV30 with TRBJ2-3; 10 nucleotides agree with TRBD1. J was trimmed by 5 bases and V by 3 bases; bases with no gene match: 2. CDR3 size: 13 residues. CDR1 and CDR2 from the germline V gene are GTSNPN and SVGIG (reference sequence). The CDR3 is CAWRGQGRDTQYF. The CDR3 DNA sequence: TGTGCCTGGAGGGGACAGGGGAGAGATACGCAGTATTTT. Full variable domain (outside the CDR3, taken from reference TRBV30 and TRBJ2-3): SQTIHQWPATLVQPVGSPLSLECTVEGTSNPNLYWYRQAAGRGLQLLFYSVGIGQISSEVPQNLSASRPQDRQFILSSKKLLLSDSGFYLCAWRGQGRDTQYFGPGTRLTVL.

This clone was observed a handful of times. The V gene is TRBV5-1, the J gene TRBJ1-6; a possible D gene is TRBD1 (6 bases). The CDR3 is made up of 15 amino acids. CDR1 is SGHRS and CDR2 is YFSETQ in the germline V gene. Between the trimmed V and J ends, which lost 4 bases and 7 bases, there was a span of 15 bases. CDR3 bases: TGCGCCAGCAGCAGGACGGGTCAGGGGAATTCACCCCTCCACTTT. Its translation is CASSRTGQGNSPLHF.

V gene TRBV7-2 combines with J gene TRBJ2-7, with 7 positions matching TRBD2. V gave up 1 base and J gave up 3 bases; unmatched junction bases: 6. CDR3 length: 15 amino acids. In germline, CDR1 is SGHTA, CDR2 FQGNSA. CDR3 coding DNA: TGTGCCAGCAGCTTAGGGAGCGGGACCCTCTACGAGCAGTACGTC. Protein product: CASSLGSGTLYEQYV.

This clone was counted only a few times. In DNA, the CDR3 is TGTGCCAGCAGTGAACAGTCTCCTGAAGCTTTCTTT. It specifies CASSEQSPEAFF. The V gene is TRBV2, the J gene TRBJ1-1; D not resolved. The CDR3 is 12 residues long. V was shortened by 2 bases and J by 6 bases, with 7 bases between the two germline ends. Germline CDR1 SNHLY, CDR2 FYNNEI.

V is TRBV28 and J is TRBJ2-5; 7 bases are shared with TRBD1. TRBJ2-7 explains the end of the DNA better; the J call may be wrong. The CDR3 is 15 amino acids. The germline V gene encodes CDR1 MDHEN and CDR2 SYDVKM. For the CDR3, the DNA is TGTGCCAGCAGCTCCGTCGACAGGGCTCCTTACGAGCAGTACTTC. Its translation: CASSSVDRAPYEQYF.

The rearrangement links TRBV29-1 to TRBJ2-1, with D perhaps matching TRBD2 (6 bases). This CDR3 is built from 16 residues. Germline lookup yields CDR1 SQVTM and CDR2 ANQGSEA. Trimming removed 3 bases at V and 4 bases at J, with 19 bases between. The CDR3 DNA reads as TGCAGCGTTGAGGGGGGAGTGGGAACTGCATACAATGAGCAGTTCTTC. It translates to CSVEGGVGTAYNEQFF.

The gene calls are TRBV6-1 and TRBJ1-3, with D unclear. The CDR3 contains 13 residues. V shed 6 bases and J shed 5 bases, with 11 bases lying between them. CDR1 is MNHNS and CDR2 is SASEGT in the germline V gene. Written as DNA, the CDR3 is TGTGCCAGCAGCGCCGACTCAAGAAACACCATATATTTT. This sequence encodes CASSADSRNTIYF.

V and J are TRBV5-1 and TRBJ2-2; 9 bases map to TRBD1. The junction had 7 bases not matched to a gene; V was cut back by 4 bases and J by 6 bases. CDR1 is SGHRS and CDR2 is YFSETQ in the germline V gene. The length of the CDR3 is 15 residues. The CDR3 DNA reads TGCGCCAGCAGCCAAGGGACAGGGTACGCCGGGGAGCTGTTTTTT. Translated, it gives CASSQGTGYAGELFF.

This clone was seen a few times. The rearrangement joins TRBV19 to TRBJ2-5, with 9 bases identical to TRBD1. V lost 7 bases, J lost 7 bases, and 7 bases stayed unmatched. Germline-derived CDR1 and CDR2 are LNHDA and SQIVND (reference sequence). This CDR3 spans 13 amino acids. CDR3 coding DNA: TGTGCCAGTACGGGACAGGGATTAGGGACCCAGTACTTC. Translated: CASTGQGLGTQYF.

A single count supports this clone. In the same sample, other DNA sequences code for this CDR3. This sequence joins TRBV27 and TRBJ1-4; 10 bases line up with TRBD1. There are 15 residues in the CDR3. Germline V lookup: CDR1 MNHEY, CDR2 SMNVEV (reference sequence). Germline trimming cut 4 bases from V and 8 bases from J; bases unmatched to any gene: 7. The CDR3 DNA sequence: TGTGCCAGCAGTTCCTGGACAGGGGGGCGGGAAAAACTGTTTTTT. This translates into CASSSWTGGREKLFF.

The rearrangement links TRBV29-1 to TRBJ2-3; 12 positions agree with TRBD1. CDR3 length equals 15 residues. The germline CDR1 and CDR2 sequences are SQVTM and ANQGSEA. The V gene end was trimmed by 7 bases and the J gene end by 6 bases; junction bases not matched to a gene: 11. CDR3 in amino acids: CSADRGTGGGDTQYF. CDR3 nucleotides: TGCAGCGCCGATCGCGGGACAGGGGGCGGCGATACGCAGTATTTT.

The chain uses TRBV2 and TRBJ2-1; D is undetermined. Germline-derived CDR1 and CDR2 are SNHLY and FYNNEI. The CDR3 loop spans 14 amino acids. V gave up 3 bases and J gave up 9 bases, with 15 bases separating them. For the CDR3, the DNA is TGTGCCAGCAGTGACGGTCTGGGCAACGTTGAGCAGTTCTTC. Its protein is CASSDGLGNVEQFF.

The rearrangement uses TRBV7-2 and TRBJ2-5; 10 positions match TRBD2. The germline gives CDR1 SGHTA, CDR2 FQGNSA. This CDR3 has 15 residues. V gave up 5 bases and J gave up 5 bases; unmatched junction bases: 8. The CDR3 bases are TGTGCCAGCAGCCCTACTAGCGGGAATTGGGAGACCCAGTACTTC. This sequence encodes CASSPTSGNWETQYF.

The sample holds a few counts of this clone. The chain is built from TRBV28 and TRBJ2-1; 10 nucleotides align to TRBD2. The J segment lost 6 bases and the V segment lost 3 bases, leaving 8 bases of the junction unmatched. There are 16 residues in the CDR3. Germline V gives CDR1 MDHEN, CDR2 SYDVKM. The CDR3 here is CASSFPHSGRSNEQFF. The CDR3 nucleotides read TGTGCCAGCAGTTTCCCTCATAGCGGGAGGTCCAATGAGCAGTTCTTC.

This clone was recorded a few times. The gene calls are TRBV6-5 and TRBJ2-7; 12 bases are a match to TRBD2. V shed 4 bases, J shed 6 bases, and the junction held 7 bases outside the gene matches. CDR1 and CDR2 (germline): MNHEY, SVGAGI. The CDR3 is made up of 15 amino acids. DNA for the CDR3: TGTGCCAGCAGTTCCAGACTAGCGGGAGCCGGCGAGCAGTACGTC. Translating gives CASSSRLAGAGEQYV.

This clone was seen just once. CDR3 bases: TGCGCCAGCAGTGAAGCTAGCGGGAGTGTCTATGAGCAGTTCTTC. Protein sequence: CASSEASGSVYEQFF. This sequence joins TRBV10-2 and TRBJ2-1; 10 nucleotides agree with TRBD2. This CDR3 is 15 amino acids long. Trimming cost V 3 bases and J 8 bases; bases outside gene matches: 7. The V gene's germline CDR1 is WSHSY and CDR2 SAAADI.

The chain employs TRBV19 and TRBJ2-1; 13 nucleotides match TRBD2. The germline V gene encodes CDR1 LNHDA and CDR2 SQIVND (reference sequence). Losses at the gene ends were 4 bases for V and 6 bases for J; bases not matched to a gene: 6. The CDR3 totals 16 residues. The DNA of the CDR3 is TGTGCCAGTAGTAATCAAAGGACTAGCGGGAGCAATGAGCAGTTCTTC. As protein: CASSNQRTSGSNEQFF.

CDR3 sequence: CATQLRLAGGPSYNEQFF. Here the CDR3 DNA reads TGTGCCACCCAGTTAAGACTAGCGGGAGGGCCCTCCTACAATGAGCAGTTCTTC. V gene TRBV7-9 combines with J gene TRBJ2-1; TRBD2 agrees at 14 bases. V was clipped by 10 bases and J by 0 bases; unmatched bases: 11. Germline loops: CDR1 SEHNR, CDR2 FQNEAQ (reference sequence). The CDR3 length is 18 residues.

The rearrangement uses TRBV6-5 and TRBJ2-3; 8 bases are shared with TRBD1. Germline assignment: CDR1 MNHEY and CDR2 SVGAGI. This CDR3 has 14 amino acids. V lost 8 bases, J lost 3 bases, and 7 bases stayed unmatched. The CDR3 coding sequence is TGTGCCAGCGCAGGGGGCCTAGGAACAGATACGCAGTATTTT. Translating it yields CASAGGLGTDTQYF.

This clone turned up a few times. The CDR3 region has the DNA TGCGCCAGCGGAGGACAGGGTATGGGGTATGGCTACACCTTC. Its protein is CASGGQGMGYGYTF. J is TRBJ1-2 and V is TRBV5-1, with 8 bases fitting TRBD1. V lost 7 bases, J lost 5 bases, and 10 bases stayed unmatched. The CDR3 runs 14 residues. Germline CDR1 SGHRS, CDR2 YFSETQ.

This clone was seen a few times. The chain recombines TRBV9 with TRBJ1-6, with D maybe TRBD1 (5 bases). The CDR3 extends over 14 amino acids. Trimming took 1 base from V and 10 from J, leaving 12 bases between them. Germline loops: CDR1 SGDLS, CDR2 YYNGEE. The CDR3 is CASSVLVGESPLHF. The CDR3 DNA is TGTGCCAGCAGCGTATTAGTAGGGGAATCACCCCTCCACTTT. The full variable domain, completed using reference TRBV9 and TRBJ1-6, is DSGVTQTPKHLITATGQRVTLRCSPRSGDLSVYWYQQSLDQGLQFLIQYYNGEERAKGNILERFSAQQFPDLHSELNLSSLELGDSALYFCASSVLVGESPLHFGNGTRLTVT.

The chain has TRBV6-1 and TRBJ1-3; D is undetermined. This CDR3 is 15 amino acids long. CDR1 MNHNS and CDR2 SASEGT come from the germline V gene. V dropped 5 bases and J dropped 0 bases, with 11 bases sitting between them. Here the CDR3 DNA reads TGTGCCAGCAGTCCATCGACACACTCTGGAAACACCATATATTTT. Protein sequence: CASSPSTHSGNTIYF.

The chain carries TRBV19 and TRBJ2-2; TRBD2 aligns across 12 bases. Germline CDR1 and CDR2: LNHDA and SQIVND (reference sequence). The CDR3 has 19 residues. Losses at the gene ends were 5 bases for V and 3 bases for J; bases not matched to a gene: 13. The CDR3 DNA follows: TGTGCCAGTAGTCCCCGAGGACTAGCGGGGAGTAGTTACACCGGGGAGCTGTTTTTT. Protein: CASSPRGLAGSSYTGELFF.

The genes are TRBV7-3 and TRBJ2-1, with D unclear. This CDR3 has 13 amino acids. Trimming took 0 bases from V and 8 from J, leaving 8 bases between them. Germline V lookup: CDR1 SGHTA, CDR2 FQGTGA. The CDR3 nucleotides are TGTGCCAGCAGCTTAACCCCTCGGGATGAGCAGTTCTTC. Amino acids: CASSLTPRDEQFF.

The gene calls are TRBV6-1 and TRBJ2-3; D is possibly TRBD1 (6 bases). The CDR3 totals 13 residues. Looked up from germline, CDR1 is MNHNS and CDR2 is SASEGT. V lost 6 bases and J 5 bases, leaving 12 bases between the germline ends. CDR3 bases: TGTGCCAGCAGCCCAGGGGTTAGAGATACGCAGTATTTT. Translating it yields CASSPGVRDTQYF.

The chain recombines TRBV5-1 with TRBJ2-3, with 9 bases matching TRBD2. Germline lookup yields CDR1 SGHRS and CDR2 YFSETQ. Losses at the gene ends were 4 bases for V and 10 bases for J; bases not matched to a gene: 4. The CDR3 extends over 12 amino acids. In nucleotides, the CDR3 is TGCGCCAGCAGCCCCTTAGCGGGAGCGCAGTATTTT. Residues: CASSPLAGAQYF.

CDR3 loop: CASSPTDRLSYEQYF. CDR3 bases: TGTGCCAGCAGTCCCACCGACAGACTTTCCTACGAGCAGTACTTC. The chain is built from TRBV28 and TRBJ2-7; tentatively, D is TRBD1 (5 bases). V was pared by 5 bases and J by 1 base, with 15 bases between. Germline lookup yields CDR1 MDHEN and CDR2 SYDVKM. The CDR3 loop spans 15 amino acids. The variable domain in full, with the rest retrieved from reference TRBV28 and TRBJ2-7, is DVKVTQSSRYLVKRTGEKVFLECVQDMDHENMFWYRQDPGLGLRLIYFSYDVKMKEKGDIPEGYSVSREKKERFSLILESASTNQTSMYLCASSPTDRLSYEQYFGPGTRLTVT.

The chain is built from TRBV30 and TRBJ2-5; TRBD1 is a possible D gene (7 bases). V was clipped by 2 bases and J by 4 bases, with 17 bases between them. The CDR3 consists of 15 residues. Germline CDR1 and CDR2: GTSNPN and SVGIG (reference sequence). CDR3 DNA: TGTGCCTGGAGTCGCGGGGACAGACGGGCAGAGACCCAGTACTTC. Translated, it gives CAWSRGDRRAETQYF.